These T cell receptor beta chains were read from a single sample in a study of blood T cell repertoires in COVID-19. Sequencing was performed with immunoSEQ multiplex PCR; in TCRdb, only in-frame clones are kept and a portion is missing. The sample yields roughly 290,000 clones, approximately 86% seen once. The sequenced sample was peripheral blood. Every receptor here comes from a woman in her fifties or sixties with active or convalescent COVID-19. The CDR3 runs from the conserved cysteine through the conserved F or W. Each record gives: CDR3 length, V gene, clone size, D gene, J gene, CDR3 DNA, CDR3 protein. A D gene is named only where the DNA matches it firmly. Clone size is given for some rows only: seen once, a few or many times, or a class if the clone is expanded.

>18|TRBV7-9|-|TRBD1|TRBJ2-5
TGTGCCAGCAGCTTAGGAACAACCGGGACAGGTGAGGAAGAGACCCAGTACTTC
CASSLGTTGTGEEETQYF
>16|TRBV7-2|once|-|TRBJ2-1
TGTGCCAGCAGCTTAGCTCCCCCGGGAGCCTACAATGAGCAGTTCTTC
CASSLAPPGAYNEQFF
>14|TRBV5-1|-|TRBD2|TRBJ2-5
TGCGCCAGCAGCCCGGGACTAGCGGAAGAGACCCAGTACTTC
CASSPGLAEETQYF
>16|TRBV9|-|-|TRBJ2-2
TGTGCCAGCAGCCCCCACGGGGAGATGAACACCGGGGAGCTGTTTTTT
CASSPHGEMNTGELFF
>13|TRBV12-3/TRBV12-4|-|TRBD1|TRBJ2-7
TGTGCCAGCAGCCGGGGACAGGGCTACGAGCAGTACTTC
CASSRGQGYEQYF
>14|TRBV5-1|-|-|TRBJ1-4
TGCGCCAGCAGCTTTCGGGGTTCGGATGAAAAACTGTTTTTT
CASSFRGSDEKLFF
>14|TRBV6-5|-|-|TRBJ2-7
TGTGCCAGCAGTTGGCCGGGGTTTACCTACGAGCAGTACTTC
CASSWPGFTYEQYF
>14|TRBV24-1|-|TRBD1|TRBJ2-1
TGTGCCATCGCGACAGGGATAGAGTACAATGAGCAGTTCTTC
CAIATGIEYNEQFF
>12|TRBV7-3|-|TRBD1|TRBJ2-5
TGTGCCAGCAGCCCAGACAGGGGTCGTCTATACTTC
CASSPDRGRLYF
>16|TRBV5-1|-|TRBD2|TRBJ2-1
TGCGCCAGCAGCTTGGTTGCTAGCGGGAGTGGTGTTGAGCAGTTCTTC
CASSLVASGSGVEQFF
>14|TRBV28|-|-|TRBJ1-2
TGTGCCAGCACCCTGGGTGGGCGAATCCGGGGCTACACCTTC
CASTLGGRIRGYTF
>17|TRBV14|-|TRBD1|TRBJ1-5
TGTGCCAGCAGCCAAGTCCGCGCAGGGGGCGCCGATCAGCCCCAGCATTTT
CASSQVRAGGADQPQHF
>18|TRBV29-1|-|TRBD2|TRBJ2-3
TGCAGCGTTCAGGAGCGACTAGCGGGATCTCCGGACACAGATACGCAGTATTTT
CSVQERLAGSPDTDTQYF
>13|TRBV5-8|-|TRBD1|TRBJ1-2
TGTGCCAGCATGATTTCGGACAGGGGGCCAGTCACCTTC
CASMISDRGPVTF
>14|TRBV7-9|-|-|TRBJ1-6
TGTGCCAGCAGCTCGGGGGGGGAGAATTCACCCCTCCACTTT
CASSSGGENSPLHF
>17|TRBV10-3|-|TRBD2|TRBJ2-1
TGTGCCATCAGTGAGCCATCGGGACTAGCGGGATACAATGAGCAGTTCTTC
CAISEPSGLAGYNEQFF
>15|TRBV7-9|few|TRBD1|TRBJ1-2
TGTGCCAGCAGCTCGCCGCGACAGGGGCACTATGGCTACACCTTC
CASSSPRQGHYGYTF
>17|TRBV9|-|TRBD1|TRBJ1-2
TGTGCCAGCAGCGTTCGCGGGACAGGGGGCATCCACTATGGCTACACCTTC
CASSVRGTGGIHYGYTF
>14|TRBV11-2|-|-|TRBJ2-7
TGTGCCAGCAAATCTCAGGGGGGCGGCTACGAGCAGTACTTC
CASKSQGGGYEQYF
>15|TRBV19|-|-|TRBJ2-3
TGTGCCAGTAGTATATCCAGCGGGAGCACAGATACGCAGTATTTT
CASSISSGSTDTQYF
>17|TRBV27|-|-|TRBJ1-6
TGTGCCAGCAGTTTGAGTCCCCCAGGAACTTATAATTCACCCCTCCACTTT
CASSLSPPGTYNSPLHF
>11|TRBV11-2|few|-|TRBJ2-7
TGTGCCAGCAGCCGCGCTTACGAGCAGTACTTC
CASSRAYEQYF
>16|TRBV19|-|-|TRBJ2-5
TGTGCCAGTAGTATGCCCGGACTATCGTACCAAGAGACCCAGTACTTC
CASSMPGLSYQETQYF
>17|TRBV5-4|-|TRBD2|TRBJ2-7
TGTGCCAGCAGCTTTCTTGGACTAGCGGGAGTTTCAACCCTTAGGTACTTC
CASSFLGLAGVSTLRYF
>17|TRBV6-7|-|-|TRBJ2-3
TGTGCCAGCAGTTACTCGTTACCCTACTCCCTCACAGATACGCAGTATTTT
CASSYSLPYSLTDTQYF
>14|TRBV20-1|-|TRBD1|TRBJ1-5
TGCAGTGCTAGTCACGGGACAGGGGATCAGCCCCAGCATTTT
CSASHGTGDQPQHF
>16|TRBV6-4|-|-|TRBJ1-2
TGTGCCAGCAGTGACGTCTGGAGAGGGCAGAACTATGGCTACACCTTC
CASSDVWRGQNYGYTF
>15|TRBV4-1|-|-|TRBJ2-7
TGCGCCAGCAGACGACAACGGGGGGACACCTACGAGCAGTACTTC
CASRRQRGDTYEQYF
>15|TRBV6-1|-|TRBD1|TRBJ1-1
TGTGCCAGCAGTGAAGAACAGGGGATGAACACTGAAGCTTTCTTT
CASSEEQGMNTEAFF
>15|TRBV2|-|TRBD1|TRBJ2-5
TGTGCCAGCAATGAGGGGGCGTCCCTCCAAGAGACCCAGTACTTC
CASNEGASLQETQYF
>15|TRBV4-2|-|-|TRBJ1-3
TGTGCCAGCAGCCTGGAGGCAAATCTTGGAAACACCATATATTTT
CASSLEANLGNTIYF
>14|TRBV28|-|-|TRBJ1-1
TGTGCCAGCAGTTTGACAGGAGTGAACACTGAAGCTTTCTTT
CASSLTGVNTEAFF
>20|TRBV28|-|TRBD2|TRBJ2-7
TGTGCCAGCAGTTTCCCGGGCTCCAAACCTCCGGGACTAGTCTCCTACGAGCAGTACTTC
CASSFPGSKPPGLVSYEQYF
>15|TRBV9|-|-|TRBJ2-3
TGTGCCAGCAGCGGATGGGCAGGGCCCCCAGATACGCAGTATTTT
CASSGWAGPPDTQYF
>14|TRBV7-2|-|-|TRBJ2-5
TGTGCCAGCAGCTTAGGCGGCCAGCGTGAGACCCAGTACTTC
CASSLGGQRETQYF
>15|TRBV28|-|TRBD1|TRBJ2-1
TGTGCCAGCAGACAACCGGGACAGGGCTACAATGAGCAGTTCTTC
CASRQPGQGYNEQFF
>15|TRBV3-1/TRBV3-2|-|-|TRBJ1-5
TGTGCCAGCAGCCACTCGGGAGGGTCGGGCCAGCCCCAGCATTTT
CASSHSGGSGQPQHF
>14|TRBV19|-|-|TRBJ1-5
TGTGCCAGTACCTCGACGGGGGACCGCCAGCCCCAGCATTTT
CASTSTGDRQPQHF
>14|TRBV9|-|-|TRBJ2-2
TGTGCCAGCAGTATAGGGGCTCTCGCCGGGGAGCTGTTTTTT
CASSIGALAGELFF
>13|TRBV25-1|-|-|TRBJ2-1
TGTGCCAGCAGTGGGGAGTTCCGGATAGCGCAGTTCTTC
CASSGEFRIAQFF
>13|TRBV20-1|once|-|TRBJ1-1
TGCAGTGCTAGTGGGGGCAGGGCGTCTGAAGCTTTCTTT
CSASGGRASEAFF
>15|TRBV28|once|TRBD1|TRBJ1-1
TGTGCCAGCAGTCCTTGGACAGGTTTGTACACTGAAGCTTTCTTT
CASSPWTGLYTEAFF
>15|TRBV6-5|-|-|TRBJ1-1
TGTGCCAGCAGCTACCAGGGTTCCCTGAACACTGAAGCTTTCTTT
CASSYQGSLNTEAFF
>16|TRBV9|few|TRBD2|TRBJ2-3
TGTGCCAGCAGCGTAGATTTCCGAGCGGGAGGGGATACGCAGTATTTT
CASSVDFRAGGDTQYF
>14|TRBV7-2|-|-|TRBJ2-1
TGTGCCAGCAGTCGACTCGTTGGAGGTAATGAGCAGTTCTTC
CASSRLVGGNEQFF